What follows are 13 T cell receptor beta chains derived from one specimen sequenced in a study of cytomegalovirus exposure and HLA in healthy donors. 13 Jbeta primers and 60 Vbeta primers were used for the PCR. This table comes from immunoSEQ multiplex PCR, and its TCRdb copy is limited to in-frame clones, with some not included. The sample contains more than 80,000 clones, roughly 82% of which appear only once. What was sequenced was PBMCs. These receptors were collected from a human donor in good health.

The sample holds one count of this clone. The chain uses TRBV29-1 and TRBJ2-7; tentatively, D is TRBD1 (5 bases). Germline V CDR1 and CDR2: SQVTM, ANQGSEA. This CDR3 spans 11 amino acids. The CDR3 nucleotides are TGCAGTGGACGTGGGGCTGAGAAGCAGTACTTC. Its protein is CSGRGAEKQYF.

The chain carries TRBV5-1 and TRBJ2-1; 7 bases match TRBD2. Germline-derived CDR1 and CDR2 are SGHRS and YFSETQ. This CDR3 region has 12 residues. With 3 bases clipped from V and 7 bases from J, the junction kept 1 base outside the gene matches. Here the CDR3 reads CASSWEGNEQFF. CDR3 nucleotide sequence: TGCGCCAGCAGCTGGGAGGGGAATGAGCAGTTCTTC.

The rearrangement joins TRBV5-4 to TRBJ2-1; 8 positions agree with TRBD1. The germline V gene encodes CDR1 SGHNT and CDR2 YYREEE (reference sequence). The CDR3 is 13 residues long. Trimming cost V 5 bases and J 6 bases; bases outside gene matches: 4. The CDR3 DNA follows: TGTGCCAGCAGTCATACAGGGGGCAATGAGCAGTTCTTC. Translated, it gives CASSHTGGNEQFF.

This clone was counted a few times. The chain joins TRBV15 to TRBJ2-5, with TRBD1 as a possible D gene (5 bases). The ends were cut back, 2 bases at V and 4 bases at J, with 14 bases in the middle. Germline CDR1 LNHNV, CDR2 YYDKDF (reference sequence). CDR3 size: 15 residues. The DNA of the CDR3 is TGTGCCACCAGCAGACCAACGCAGGGTGGAGAGACCCAGTACTTC. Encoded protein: CATSRPTQGGETQYF.

The CDR3, as DNA: TGCGCCAGCAGCCAAGAAATTAGGCTTCGGCGGGAGGGCTACACCTTC. It codes for CASSQEIRLRREGYTF. The chain recombines TRBV4-1 with TRBJ1-2, with D unresolved. This CDR3 has 16 amino acids. The V gene lost 0 bases and the J gene lost 8 bases, with 19 bases spanning the gap. Germline assignment: CDR1 MGHRA and CDR2 YSYEKL.

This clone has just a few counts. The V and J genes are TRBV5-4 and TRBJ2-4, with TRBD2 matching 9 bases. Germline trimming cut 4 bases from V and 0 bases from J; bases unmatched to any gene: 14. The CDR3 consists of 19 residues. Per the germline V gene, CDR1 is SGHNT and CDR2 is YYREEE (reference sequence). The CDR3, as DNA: TGTGCCAGCAGCGCCGGTGAGGCTAGCGGGGCTCTAGCCAAAAACATTCAGTACTTC. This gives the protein CASSAGEASGALAKNIQYF. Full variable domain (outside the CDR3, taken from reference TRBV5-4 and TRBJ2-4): ETGVTQSPTHLIKTRGQQVTLRCSSQSGHNTVSWYQQALGQGPQFIFQYYREEENGRGNFPPRFSGLQFPNYSSELNVNALELDDSALYLCASSAGEASGALAKNIQYFGAGTRLSVL.

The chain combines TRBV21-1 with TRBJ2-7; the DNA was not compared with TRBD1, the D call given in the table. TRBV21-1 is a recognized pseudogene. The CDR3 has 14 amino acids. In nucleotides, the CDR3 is TGTGCCAGCAGGAGCCGGGACAGCTCCTACGAGCAGTACTTC. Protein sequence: CASRSRDSSYEQYF.

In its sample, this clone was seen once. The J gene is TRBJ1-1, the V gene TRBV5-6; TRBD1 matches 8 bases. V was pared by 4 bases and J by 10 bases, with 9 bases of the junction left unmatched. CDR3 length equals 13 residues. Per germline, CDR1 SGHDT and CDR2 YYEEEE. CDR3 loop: CASSQTGAVGAFF. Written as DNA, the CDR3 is TGTGCCAGCAGCCAGACAGGGGCGGTCGGAGCTTTCTTT.

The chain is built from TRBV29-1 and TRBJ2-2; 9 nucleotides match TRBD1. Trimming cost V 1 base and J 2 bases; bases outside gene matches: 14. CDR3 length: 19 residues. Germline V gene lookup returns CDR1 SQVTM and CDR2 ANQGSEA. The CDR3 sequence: CSVEAVGNRGLLNTGELFF. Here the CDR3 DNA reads TGCAGCGTTGAAGCTGTCGGGAACAGGGGGCTCCTTAACACCGGGGAGCTGTTTTTT.

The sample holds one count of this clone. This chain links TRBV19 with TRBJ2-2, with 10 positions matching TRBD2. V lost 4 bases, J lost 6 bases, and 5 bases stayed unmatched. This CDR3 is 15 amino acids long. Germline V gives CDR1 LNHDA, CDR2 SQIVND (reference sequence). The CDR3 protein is CASSTAGGYSGELFF. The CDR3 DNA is TGTGCCAGTAGTACAGCGGGGGGGTATTCCGGGGAGCTGTTTTTT.

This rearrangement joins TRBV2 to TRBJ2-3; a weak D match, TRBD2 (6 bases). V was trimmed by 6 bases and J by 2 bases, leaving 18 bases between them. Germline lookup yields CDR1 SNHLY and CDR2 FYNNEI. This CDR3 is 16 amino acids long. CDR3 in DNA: TGTGCCAGCAGGTCCGGGACTTTGGCGACCACAGATACGCAGTATTTT. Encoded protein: CASRSGTLATTDTQYF. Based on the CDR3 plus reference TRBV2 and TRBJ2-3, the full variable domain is EPEVTQTPSHQVTQMGQEVILRCVPISNHLYFYWYRQILGQKVEFLVSFYNNEISEKSEIFDDQFSVERPDGSNFTLKIRSTKLEDSAMYFCASRSGTLATTDTQYFGPGTRLTVL.

Here the CDR3 reads CASSESRAGEQYF. CDR3 nucleotide sequence: TGTGCCAGCAGTGAATCCAGGGCCGGCGAGCAGTACTTC. The chain is built from TRBV2 and TRBJ2-7, with D perhaps matching TRBD1 (5 bases). CDR1 and CDR2 from the germline V gene are SNHLY and FYNNEI. The CDR3 runs 13 residues. Deletions cut 2 bases from V and 6 bases from J, with 11 bases between.

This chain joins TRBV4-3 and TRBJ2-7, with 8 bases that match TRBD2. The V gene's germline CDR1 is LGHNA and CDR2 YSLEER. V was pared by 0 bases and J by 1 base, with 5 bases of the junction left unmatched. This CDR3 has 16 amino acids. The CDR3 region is CASSQDGAGGSYEQYF. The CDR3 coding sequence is TGCGCCAGCAGCCAAGATGGGGCGGGAGGATCCTACGAGCAGTACTTC.